This T cell receptor beta chain came from a study of blood T cell repertoires in COVID-19. Turning to the study itself: Donors in the United States, Italy and Spain gave samples during acute or convalescent COVID-19.

The CDR3 runs to 15 residues. V shed 2 bases, J shed 6 bases, and the junction held 7 bases outside the gene matches. Germline V gene lookup returns CDR1 LGHDT and CDR2 YNNKEL (reference sequence). Per the original methods: Cell counts per sample came from amplifying reference gene primers. Method: immunoSEQ multiplex PCR; TCRdb's copy keeps in-frame clones and lacks some. V and J calls and clone size are as listed in that table; D and trimming were resolved from the DNA. The top ten clones hold around 10% of a sample with approximately 100,000 clones, about nine tenths of them seen once. This chain links TRBV3-1 (or the pseudogene TRBV3-2) with TRBJ2-7, with 10 bases aligning to TRBD1. Material for sequencing was peripheral blood. This receptor was identified in a man between 45 and 60 years old with acute or convalescent COVID-19. In DNA form, the CDR3 reads TGTGCCAGCAGCCAAAGACAGGGGGCTTTAGGCGAGCAGTACTTC. Its protein product is CASSQRQGALGEQYF.